This TCR beta chain was recovered during a study of PD-1 blockade in classical Hodgkin lymphoma. About the study: On a schedule of every 2 weeks, patients received nivolumab 3 mg/kg intravenously. Study conclusions and caveats: Reports indicated that newly diagnosed patients had lower baseline TCR diversity than healthy donors did. By C4D1, diversity of CD4+ TCRs had risen significantly, whereas that of CD8+ TCRs had not. Diversity similar to that of newly diagnosed patients was seen at baseline in complete responders.

Every patient experienced relapse after autologous stem cell transplantation, and brentuximab vedotin exposure varied. Assay used: immunoSEQ multiplex PCR; TCRdb lists only in-frame clones, some missing. Of approximately 98,000 clones listed, 70% to 90% were seen once; the top ten hold 15% to 20%. CDR3 length equals 13 residues. The germline V gene has CDR1 MGHRA and CDR2 YSYEKL. V was pared by 0 bases and J by 0 bases, with 3 bases between. To note about this clone: As yet, its antigen is unknown.

This material consisted of peripheral blood mononuclear cells (PBMCs), taken before the second cycle of nivolumab. V gene TRBV4-1 combines with J gene TRBJ2-7; D remains unclear. The sequence came from a human donor with classical Hodgkin lymphoma. The CDR3 loop reads CASSQENSYEQYF. Here the CDR3 DNA reads TGCGCCAGCAGCCAAGAGAACTCCTACGAGCAGTACTTC.